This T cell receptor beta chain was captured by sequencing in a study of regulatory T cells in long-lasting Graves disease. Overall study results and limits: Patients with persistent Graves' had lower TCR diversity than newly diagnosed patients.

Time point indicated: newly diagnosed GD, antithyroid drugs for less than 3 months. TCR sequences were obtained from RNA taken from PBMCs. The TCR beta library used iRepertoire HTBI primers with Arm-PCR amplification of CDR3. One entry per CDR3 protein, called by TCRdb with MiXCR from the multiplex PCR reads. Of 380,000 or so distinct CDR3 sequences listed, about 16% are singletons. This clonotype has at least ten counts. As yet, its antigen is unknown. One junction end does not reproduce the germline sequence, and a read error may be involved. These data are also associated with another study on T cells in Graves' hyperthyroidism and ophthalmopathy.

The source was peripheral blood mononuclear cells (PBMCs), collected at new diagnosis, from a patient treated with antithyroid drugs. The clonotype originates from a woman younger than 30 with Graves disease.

The CDR3 is CASSLWPSTGGDEKLFF. Here the CDR3 DNA reads TGTGCCAGCAGCTTATGGCCCTCGACAGGGGGAGATGAAAAACTGTTTTTT. The genes are TRBV28 and TRBJ1-4; 9 bases align to TRBD1. This CDR3 has 17 residues. From germline, CDR1 is MDHEN and CDR2 SYDVKM.